Detailed here is one TCR beta chain. What it recognizes is unknown. The sample is drawn from a study of breast tumors, draining lymph nodes, adjacent tissues. Whole-study findings and limits: Luminal-like breast cancer showed significantly higher tumor–nontumor repertoire similarity than basal-like.

MiXCR, applied by TCRdb to the multiplex PCR reads, yields one record per CDR3 protein. This sample yields 150,000 to 200,000 distinct CDR3 sequences, of which around a third are seen a single time; around 3.5% belongs to the top ten. The CDR3 contains 12 residues. V gave up 3 bases and J gave up 9 bases, with 11 bases separating them. The germline V gene has CDR1 ENHRY and CDR2 SYGVKD. Axillary draining lymph nodes of breast cancer patients supplied the node samples. The sequencing sample was made of axillary lymph node tissue. The chain is built from TRBV10-3 and TRBJ2-5; the D call may be TRBD1 or TRBD2 (6 bases each). The clonotype was recovered from a female donor with breast cancer. Some clones in this sample may be carry-over from other donors' samples. CDR3 sequence reads: CAISDGGQPQYF. In nucleotides, the CDR3 is TGTGCCATCAGTGATGGGGGGCAGCCCCAGTACTTC.